The next 4 T cell receptor beta chains were all read from a single sample in a study of CD8 T cells in Susac syndrome. Random hexamers served to reverse transcribe roughly 0.45 to 1 ug RNA. TCRdb itself ran the immunoSEQ multiplex PCR reads through MiXCR, one entry per CDR3 protein. The repertoire holds approximately 170,000 distinct CDR3 sequences, with roughly 95% as singletons. The specimen was CD4+ T cells from PBMCs. These TCRs come from a human donor with multiple sclerosis.

The V call is TRBV7-8, the J call TRBJ2-7; D uncertain. The CDR3 loop spans 13 amino acids. The V end was cut by 0 bases, the J end by 9 bases, with 12 bases between. In germline, CDR1 is SGHVS, CDR2 FQNEAQ. CDR3 protein: CASSLAPGTSQYF. Written as DNA, the CDR3 is TGTGCCAGCAGCTTAGCCCCAGGAACGTCGCAGTACTTC.

V gene TRBV6-1 combines with J gene TRBJ2-7; TRBD2 is a possible D gene (5 bases). There are 14 residues in the CDR3. Deletions cut 4 bases from V and 3 bases from J, with 13 bases between. Germline V gene data show CDR1 as MNHNS and CDR2 as SASEGT. CDR3 region: CASSALLAGYEQYF. CDR3 nucleotides: TGTGCCAGCAGTGCCCTTCTAGCCGGCTACGAGCAGTACTTC.

Details on this clonotype: Germline and junction disagree at one end, which may indicate a read error. The DNA for the CDR3 is TGTGCCAGCAGCAAAGGCGGGGAGCGGTTTTTT. Residues: CASSKGGERFF. The chain has TRBV2 and TRBJ2-2; D is perhaps TRBD2 (6 bases). The CDR3 spans 11 residues. Germline V gene lookup returns CDR1 SNHLY and CDR2 FYNNEI. The full variable domain, completed using reference TRBV2 and TRBJ2-2, is EPEVTQTPSHQVTQMGQEVILRCVPISNHLYFYWYRQILGQKVEFLVSFYNNEISEKSEIFDDQFSVERPDGSNFTLKIRSTKLEDSAMYFCASSKGGERFFGEGSRLTVL.

This chain links TRBV7-8 with TRBJ2-5, with D possibly matching TRBD1 (6 bases). The CDR3 contains 15 residues. The V gene lost 5 bases and the J gene lost 2 bases, with 15 bases spanning the gap. CDR1 and CDR2 (germline): SGHVS, FQNEAQ. The CDR3 sequence: CASSGDRTRQETQYF. CDR3 in DNA: TGTGCCAGCAGCGGAGACAGGACCCGACAAGAGACCCAGTACTTC.